The clone carrying this T cell receptor (beta chain) was recorded many times. Its antigen is not known. The data were taken from a study of CD8 T cells in ankylosing spondylitis. The authors made TCR beta libraries by quantitative 5'-RACE with molecular barcodes. TCRdb called the 5' RACE reads again in MiXCR, with one record for every CDR3 protein. Found here are around 75,000 distinct CDR3 sequences, approximately 5% of them singletons; the top ten hold about 2%. The CDR3 runs to 17 residues. V was pared by 8 bases and J by 0 bases, with 20 bases between. Germline V gene data show CDR1 as MNHEY and CDR2 as SVGEGT. Overall study results and limits: CD8+ cells made up the disease-linked clones, which were relatively rare in peripheral blood.

The chain has TRBV6-2 or TRBV6-3 and TRBJ2-1; D not resolved. The sequenced sample was blood, either unsorted or a sorted T cell fraction (not recorded which). The receptor was derived from a male donor with ankylosing spondylitis or in good health (not recorded which). The CDR3 DNA reads TGTGCCAGCTCCCCTCGGAACGTGGGCCGCTCCTACAATGAGCAGTTCTTC. It is translated as CASSPRNVGRSYNEQFF.